Given below is one T cell receptor (beta chain) in context. What it recognizes is unknown. PCR amplification relied on 60 Vbeta primers (plus 13 Jbeta primers). Methods used by the authors: Roughly 11 million shared chains were among approximately 80 million unique TCR beta chains counted in a later analysis. Generated by immunoSEQ multiplex PCR, the TCRdb table keeps only in-frame clones and is missing some. V and J calls and clone size follow that table, whereas D and trimming were derived from the DNA. This table has under 150,000 clones, around 78% appearing once. This specimen comes from a study of cytomegalovirus exposure and HLA in healthy donors. Study-level points and caveats: The classifier reportedly diagnosed cytomegalovirus status with high specificity and sensitivity.

This CDR3 contains 15 residues. Trimming removed 8 bases from V and 0 bases from J; junction bases left unmatched: 10. The germline V gene encodes CDR1 SGHNT and CDR2 YENEEA. The V gene is TRBV11-3, the J gene TRBJ2-7, with TRBD2 matching over 7 bases. The source is a middle-aged woman in good health and CMV-seropositive. The sample taken for sequencing was PBMCs. CDR3 DNA: TGTGCCAGCCTTCAAACCGGGACTACCTCCTACGAGCAGTACTTC. Its protein is CASLQTGTTSYEQYF.